This T cell receptor beta chain comes out of a study of blood T cells in healthy people across ages (dated by TCRdb to 2014 to 2015). Notes on the research overall: In model experiments, template switching captured about one uniquely barcoded TCR beta cDNA molecule for every two T cells. To track age-related changes in TCR beta repertoire diversity, the study relied on deep sequencing normalized with unique cDNA molecular identifiers. Donors were grouped into four age groups: young (average 16 years), middle-aged (about 40), aged (roughly 67) and long-lived (approximately 82). To avoid experimental bias, donors of different ages were distributed randomly across sequencing lanes. The study analyzed two additional independent replicas of 1 million unique cDNA reads from the same blood draw for two donors, one aged 18 to 30 and one aged 80 or older.

General study outcomes and caveats: Bulk unsorted PBMC profiling prevented conclusive comparison of naive and antigen-experienced compartments. Observed TCR beta diversity per million T cells fell roughly linearly with age, and a significant reduction was already apparent by age roughly 40. Because donor CMV infection status was unknown, age-related changes in expanded clonotypes were potentially confounded. The percentage of naive T cells measured by flow cytometry correlated strongly with observed TCR beta diversity. Estimates of total diversity based on one million sequenced T cells were considered lower bounds and underestimates. The long-lived group showed more naive CD4+ T cells, fewer expanded clones and increased TCR diversity than the aged group, suggesting age selection.

Systemically healthy Caucasian individuals from Russia, about 38 in total and aged about 6 to 90 years, were included as donors. Approximately 9.7 milliliters of peripheral blood were drawn from each donor into EDTA-treated Vacutainer tubes. Ficoll-Paque density-gradient centrifugation was used to isolate PBMCs, with at least 6 million per sample. Trizol reagent was used to extract total RNA from PBMCs, with at least 5.5 micrograms per sample. For every donor, flow cytometry on a PBMC aliquot measured the percentage of naive CD45RAhigh/CD27high T cells. In regard to this clonotype: Which antigen it targets is not known. One end of the junction varies from germline; a read error may be responsible.

Libraries were constructed by 5' RACE. This sample was sequenced with an Illumina HiSeq 2500. A second PCR of roughly 7 to 11 cycles was run with a J-beta primer mix and a sample-barcoded 5' primer. A template-switch 5' adaptor carrying 12 random nucleotides introduced a unique molecular identifier onto each TCR beta cDNA molecule. Each sample yielded at least 3 million CDR3-containing paired-end reads. All of the RNA was converted into first-strand cDNA using the Mint cDNA synthesis kit, with a TRBC-specific oligonucleotide serving as the primer. Following uracil-DNA glycosylase treatment, all cDNA underwent a first 18-cycle PCR with the universal primers M1SS and BC2_uni_R. The authors processed their data as follows. Each sample was normalized by randomly selecting 1 million high-quality reads, each carrying a distinct molecular identifier. Instead of being binned into consensus sequences, reads with shared molecular identifiers were discarded. MiTCR, set to a Q25 quality threshold and the strictest error-elimination algorithm, was used for CDR3 identification, clonotype clustering and error correction. A nonparametric unseen species model with Euler transformation was used to estimate lower-bound total TCR beta diversity. TCRdb redid the processing of the public reads, applying fastp at Q25 and MiXCR, and retained in-frame beta chains. All rows with the same CDR3 protein become a single entry with the most common DNA and genes. The authors' filters were not applied to this entry. The sample has roughly 1,500,000 distinct CDR3 sequences on record, around 39% of them singletons. The ten top clones hold roughly 7.9% of the sample.

The CDR3 numbers 11 residues from cysteine through phenylalanine. Kept here is only the CDR3 DNA, which spans 33 bases and is read in frame from base 1. Via the germline V gene, CDR1 is ENHRY and CDR2 SYGVKD. The sequencing sample was made of blood. The chain couples TRBV10-3 to TRBJ2-3, with the D gene uncertain. This clonotype was obtained from a woman aged 18-29 years in good health. CDR3 protein: CAISTTATQYF. The DNA sequence is given as TGTGCCATCAGTACCACAGCTACGCAGTATTTT.